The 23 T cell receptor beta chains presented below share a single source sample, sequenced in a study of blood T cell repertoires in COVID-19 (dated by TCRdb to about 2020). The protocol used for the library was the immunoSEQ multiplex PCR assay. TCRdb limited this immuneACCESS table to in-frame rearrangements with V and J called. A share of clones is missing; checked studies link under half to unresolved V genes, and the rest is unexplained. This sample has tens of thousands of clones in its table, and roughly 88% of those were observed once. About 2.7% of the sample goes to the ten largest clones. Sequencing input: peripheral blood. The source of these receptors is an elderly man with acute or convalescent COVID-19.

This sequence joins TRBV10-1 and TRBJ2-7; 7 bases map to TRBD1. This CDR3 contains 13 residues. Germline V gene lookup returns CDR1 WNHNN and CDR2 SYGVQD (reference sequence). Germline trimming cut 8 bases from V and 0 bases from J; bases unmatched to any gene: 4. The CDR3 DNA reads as TGCGCCAGCTCCAGACAGGGCTCCTACGAGCAGTACTTC. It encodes CASSRQGSYEQYF.

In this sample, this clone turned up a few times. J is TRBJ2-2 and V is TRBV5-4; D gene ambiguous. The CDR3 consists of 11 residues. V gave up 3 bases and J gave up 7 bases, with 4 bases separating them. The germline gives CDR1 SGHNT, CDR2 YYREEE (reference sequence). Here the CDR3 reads CASSYSGELFF. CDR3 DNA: TGTGCCAGCAGCTATAGCGGGGAGCTGTTTTTT.

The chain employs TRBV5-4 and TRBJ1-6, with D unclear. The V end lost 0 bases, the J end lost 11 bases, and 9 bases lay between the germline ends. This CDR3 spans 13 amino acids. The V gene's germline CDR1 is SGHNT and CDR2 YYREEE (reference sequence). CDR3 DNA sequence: TGTGCCAGCAGCTTGGAAATTACGGCACCCCTCCACTTT. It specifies CASSLEITAPLHF.

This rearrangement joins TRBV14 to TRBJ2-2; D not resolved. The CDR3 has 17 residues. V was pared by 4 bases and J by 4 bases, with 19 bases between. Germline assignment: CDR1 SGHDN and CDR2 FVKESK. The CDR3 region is CASSPLWLRSRTGELFF. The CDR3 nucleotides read TGTGCCAGCAGCCCTCTTTGGCTCCGATCACGCACCGGGGAGCTGTTTTTT.

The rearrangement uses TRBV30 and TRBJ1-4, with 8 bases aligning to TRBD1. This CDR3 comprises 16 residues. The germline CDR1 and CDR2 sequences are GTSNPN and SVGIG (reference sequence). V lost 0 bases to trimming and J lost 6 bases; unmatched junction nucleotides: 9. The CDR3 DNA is TGTGCCTGGAGTGTCCCGACAGGACAGGGTTATGAAAAACTGTTTTTT. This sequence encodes CAWSVPTGQGYEKLFF.

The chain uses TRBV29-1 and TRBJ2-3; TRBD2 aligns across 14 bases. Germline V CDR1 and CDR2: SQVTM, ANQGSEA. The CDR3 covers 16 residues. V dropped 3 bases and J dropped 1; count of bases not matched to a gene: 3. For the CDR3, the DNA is TGCAGCGTTGACCTGGGACTAGCGGGGGGCACAGATACGCAGTATTTT. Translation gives CSVDLGLAGGTDTQYF.

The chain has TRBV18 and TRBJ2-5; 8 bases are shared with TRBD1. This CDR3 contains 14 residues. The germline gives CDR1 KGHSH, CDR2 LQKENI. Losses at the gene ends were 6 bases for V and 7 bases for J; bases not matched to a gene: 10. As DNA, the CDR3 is TGTGCCAGCTCCGTAGTGGACAGGGTCGGGACCCAGTACTTC. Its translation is CASSVVDRVGTQYF.

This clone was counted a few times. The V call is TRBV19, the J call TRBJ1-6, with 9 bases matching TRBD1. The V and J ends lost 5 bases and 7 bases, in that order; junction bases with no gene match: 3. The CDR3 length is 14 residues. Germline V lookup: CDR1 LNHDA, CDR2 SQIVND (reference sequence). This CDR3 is CASSRTGENSPLHF. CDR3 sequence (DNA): TGTGCCAGTAGTCGGACAGGGGAGAATTCACCCCTCCACTTT.

Here the CDR3 reads CASMGANEETQYF. CDR3 in DNA: TGTGCCAGCATGGGGGCGAATGAAGAGACCCAGTACTTC. This chain joins TRBV6-6 and TRBJ2-5; TRBD1 might be the D (6 bases). V lost 7 bases and J lost 3, with 12 bases in between. CDR3 size: 13 residues. In germline, CDR1 is MNHNY, CDR2 SVGAGI (reference sequence).

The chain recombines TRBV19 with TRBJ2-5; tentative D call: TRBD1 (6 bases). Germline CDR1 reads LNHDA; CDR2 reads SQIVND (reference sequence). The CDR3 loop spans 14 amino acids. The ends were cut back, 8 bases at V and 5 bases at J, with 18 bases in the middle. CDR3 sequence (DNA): TGTGCCAGTGGAGCACAGGGACCGGGCGAGACCCAGTACTTC. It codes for CASGAQGPGETQYF.

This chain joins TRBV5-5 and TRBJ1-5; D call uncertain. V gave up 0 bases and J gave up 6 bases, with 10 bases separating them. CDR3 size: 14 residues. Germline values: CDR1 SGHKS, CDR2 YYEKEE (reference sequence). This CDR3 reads CASSLDLGSQPQHF. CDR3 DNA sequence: TGTGCCAGCAGCTTGGACCTAGGTAGTCAGCCCCAGCATTTT.

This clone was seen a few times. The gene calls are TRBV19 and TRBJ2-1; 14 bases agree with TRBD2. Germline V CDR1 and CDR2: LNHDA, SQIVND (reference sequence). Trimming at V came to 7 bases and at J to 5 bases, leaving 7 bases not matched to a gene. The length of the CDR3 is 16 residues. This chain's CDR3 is CASTRTGLAGDNEQFF. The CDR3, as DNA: TGTGCCAGTACCAGAACGGGACTAGCGGGGGACAATGAGCAGTTCTTC.

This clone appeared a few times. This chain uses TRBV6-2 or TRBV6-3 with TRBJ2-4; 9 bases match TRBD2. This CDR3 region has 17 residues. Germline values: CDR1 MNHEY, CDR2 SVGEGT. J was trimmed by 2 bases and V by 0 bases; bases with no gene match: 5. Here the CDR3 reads CASSYSGLAGTKNIQYF. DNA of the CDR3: TGTGCCAGCAGTTACTCGGGGCTAGCGGGGACCAAAAACATTCAGTACTTC.

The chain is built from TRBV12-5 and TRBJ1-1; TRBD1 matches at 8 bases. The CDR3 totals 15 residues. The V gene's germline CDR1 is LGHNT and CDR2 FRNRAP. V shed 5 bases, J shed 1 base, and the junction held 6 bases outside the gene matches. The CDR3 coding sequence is TGTGCTAGTGGTCTAGGACAGGGCCGGAACACTGAAGCTTTCTTT. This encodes CASGLGQGRNTEAFF.

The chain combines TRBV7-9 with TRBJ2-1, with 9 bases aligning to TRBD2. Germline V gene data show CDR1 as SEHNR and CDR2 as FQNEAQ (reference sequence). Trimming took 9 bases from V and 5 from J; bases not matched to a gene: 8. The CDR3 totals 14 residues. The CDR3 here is CARAGGLADNEQFF. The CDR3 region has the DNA TGTGCCAGAGCGGGGGGTCTGGCGGACAATGAGCAGTTCTTC.

The DNA for the CDR3 is TGTGCCAGCAGTTACGGGGCAGCCATTAACTATGGCTACACCTTC. Translation: CASSYGAAINYGYTF. The V and J genes are TRBV6-5 and TRBJ1-2; perhaps TRBD1 as D (5 bases). CDR1 is MNHEY, CDR2 SVGAGI, per germline. CDR3 size: 15 residues. Trimming took 2 bases from V and 1 from J, leaving 11 bases between them.

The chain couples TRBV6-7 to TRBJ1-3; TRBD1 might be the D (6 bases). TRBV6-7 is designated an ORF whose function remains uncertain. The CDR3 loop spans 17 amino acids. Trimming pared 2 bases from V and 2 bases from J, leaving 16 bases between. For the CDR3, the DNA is TGTGCCAGCAGTTACCCCCTTCGACAGGCGGCTGGAAACACCATATATTTT. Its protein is CASSYPLRQAAGNTIYF.

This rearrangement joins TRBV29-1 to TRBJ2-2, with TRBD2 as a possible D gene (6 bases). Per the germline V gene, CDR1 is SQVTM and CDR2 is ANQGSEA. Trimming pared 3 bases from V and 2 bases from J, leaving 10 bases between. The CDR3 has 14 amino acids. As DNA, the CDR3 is TGCAGCGTTGATAAGGGGACTAACACCGGGGAGCTGTTTTTT. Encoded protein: CSVDKGTNTGELFF.

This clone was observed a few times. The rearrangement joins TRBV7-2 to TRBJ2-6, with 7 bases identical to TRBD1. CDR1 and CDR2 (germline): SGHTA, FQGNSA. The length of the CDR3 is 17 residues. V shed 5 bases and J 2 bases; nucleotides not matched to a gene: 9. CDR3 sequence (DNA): TGTGCCAGCAGCCCCCAGGGTGGGACAGCTGGGGCCAACGTCCTGACTTTC. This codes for CASSPQGGTAGANVLTF.

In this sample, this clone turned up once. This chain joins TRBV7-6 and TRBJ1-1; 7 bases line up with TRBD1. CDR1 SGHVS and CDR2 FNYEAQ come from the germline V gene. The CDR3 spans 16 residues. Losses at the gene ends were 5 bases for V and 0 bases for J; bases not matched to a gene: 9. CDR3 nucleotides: TGTGCCAGCAGCCCAGGACAGGACCTCCTGAACACTGAAGCTTTCTTT. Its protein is CASSPGQDLLNTEAFF.

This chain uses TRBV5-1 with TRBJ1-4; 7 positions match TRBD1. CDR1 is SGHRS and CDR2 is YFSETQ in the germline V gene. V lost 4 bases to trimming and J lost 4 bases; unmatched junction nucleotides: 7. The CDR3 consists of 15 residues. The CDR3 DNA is TGCGCCAGCAGCCCCGACAGGGCCGGTAATGAAAAACTGTTTTTT. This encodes CASSPDRAGNEKLFF.

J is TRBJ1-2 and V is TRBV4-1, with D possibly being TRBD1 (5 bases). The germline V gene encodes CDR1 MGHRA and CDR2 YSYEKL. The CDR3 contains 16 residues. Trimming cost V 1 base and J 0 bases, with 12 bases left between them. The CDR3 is CASSQGGRLTNYGYTF. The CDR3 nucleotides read TGCGCCAGCAGCCAAGGGGGGAGGCTTACTAACTATGGCTACACCTTC.

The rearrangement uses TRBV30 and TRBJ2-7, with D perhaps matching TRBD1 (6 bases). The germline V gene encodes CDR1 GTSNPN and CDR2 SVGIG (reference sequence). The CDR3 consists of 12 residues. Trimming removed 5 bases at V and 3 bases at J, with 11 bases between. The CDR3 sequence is CAWPGQRYEQYF. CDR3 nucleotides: TGTGCCTGGCCCGGACAGCGCTACGAGCAGTACTTC. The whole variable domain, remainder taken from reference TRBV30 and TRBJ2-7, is SQTIHQWPATLVQPVGSPLSLECTVEGTSNPNLYWYRQAAGRGLQLLFYSVGIGQISSEVPQNLSASRPQDRQFILSSKKLLLSDSGFYLCAWPGQRYEQYFGPGTRLTVT.